This TCR beta chain comes out of a study of cytomegalovirus exposure and HLA in healthy donors. Notes on the study in general: Compared with the approximately 670-donor mean, an Asian-associated ancestry cluster reportedly had fewer N-insertions, according to a later analysis. Among the most significant clusters, several appeared linked to common viral pathogens in a later analysis. V segments that were indistinguishable, TRBV6-2 and TRBV6-3 among them, were omitted from analysis.

As for this clone: Its antigen is as yet unknown.

The PCR was carried out with 60 Vbeta primers and 13 Jbeta primers. Produced via immunoSEQ multiplex PCR; TCRdb's table is partial and in-frame only. The sample has about 130,000 clones; 70% to 80% are singletons. V shed 6 bases and J 0 bases; nucleotides not matched to a gene: 2. Germline V lookup: CDR1 GTSNPN, CDR2 SVGIG (reference sequence). The CDR3 has 14 residues. The material sequenced was PBMCs. V is TRBV30 and J is TRBJ2-1; 10 bases are a match to TRBD2. The origin of this receptor is a woman between 45 and 65 years old in good health and CMV-seronegative. The CDR3 DNA is TGTGCCTGTCCTAGCGGGAGCTCCTACAATGAGCAGTTCTTC. It is translated as CACPSGSSYNEQFF.